This is a list of T cell receptor beta chains from one sample in a study of shared clonotypes between healthy human individuals. TCRdb's table, derived via immunoSEQ multiplex PCR, lists solely in-frame clones and lacks some. The sample has about 2.1 million clones; 85% to 95% are singletons. The material sequenced was naive CD8+ T cells from PBMCs. The receptors were gathered from a man between 18 and 35 years old in good health. Some clones in this sample may be carry-over from other donors' samples. CDR3s include the opening cysteine and the closing phenylalanine or tryptophan. Each record gives: J gene, D gene, clone size, V gene, CDR3 DNA, CDR3 protein. The D gene is left open where the match is weak. Size tells how often a clone was seen (once, few, many) or the class of an expanded clone, and some rows leave it out.

TRBJ2-1,-,-,TRBV5-1,TGCGCCAGCAGCCGGGAGCGACTAGACTCCTACAATGAGCAGTTCTTC,CASSRERLDSYNEQFF
TRBJ1-1,TRBD1,-,TRBV9,TGTGCCAGCGCGCTCCAGGGGGCTGGAACTGAAGCTTTCTTT,CASALQGAGTEAFF
TRBJ2-5,-,once,TRBV5-1,TGCGCCAGCAGCATCCCCGCCGGCGAAGAGACCCAGTACTTC,CASSIPAGEETQYF
TRBJ2-7,-,-,TRBV5-5,TGTGCCAGCAGCCATAAGTCCCTGGGAGCCTACGAGCAGTACTTC,CASSHKSLGAYEQYF
TRBJ2-5,-,few,TRBV11-2,TGTGCCAGCAGCTTAGAAGAGACCCAGTACTTC,CASSLEETQYF
TRBJ2-1,TRBD1,-,TRBV27,TGTGCCAGCAGCTACAGGGGGGCGAGGAATGAGCAGTTCTTC,CASSYRGARNEQFF
TRBJ1-1,-,-,TRBV4-3,TGCGCCAGCAGCCAAGGGGTTGTGGCTTTCTTT,CASSQGVVAFF
TRBJ2-1,TRBD2,-,TRBV28,TGTGCCAGCACCCGACTAGCGGGGGTCAACAATGAGCAGTTCTTC,CASTRLAGVNNEQFF
TRBJ2-7,TRBD2,-,TRBV11-2,TGTGCCAGCAGCTTACAGGGCCCCTTGACTAGCGGGGGGGGCGAGCAGTACTTC,CASSLQGPLTSGGGEQYF
TRBJ2-2,-,once,TRBV6-4,TGTGCCAGCAGTGACCGACTCGGAGCTCTAGCGCCCGGGGAGCTGTTTTTT,CASSDRLGALAPGELFF
TRBJ1-2,TRBD1,-,TRBV14,TGTGCCAGCAGCCAAGTCGGGACAGGGATGAATGGCTACACCTTC,CASSQVGTGMNGYTF
TRBJ2-5,TRBD2,once,TRBV28,TGTGCCAGCAGTTTCTCTGCCGGACTAGCGGTCCCGAGCGAGACCCAGTACTTC,CASSFSAGLAVPSETQYF
TRBJ2-7,-,once,TRBV7-6,TGTGCCAGCAGCTTAGGAGACGGATCCTACGAGCAGTACTTC,CASSLGDGSYEQYF
TRBJ2-2,TRBD2,-,TRBV5-1,TGCGCCAGCAAAGCGGGACTAGGAAGCGCCGGGGAGCTGTTTTTT,CASKAGLGSAGELFF
TRBJ2-2,-,-,TRBV10-3,TGTGCCATTAATGCGGGACAGATCACCGGGGAGCTGTTTTTT,CAINAGQITGELFF
TRBJ2-2,-,-,TRBV6-5,TGTGCCAGCAGTAATCGGGACTCCAACACCGGGGAGCTGTTTTTT,CASSNRDSNTGELFF
TRBJ2-2,-,-,TRBV30,TGTGCCTGGAGTATCGGGATTGCGGGGAACACCGGGGAGCTGTTTTTT,CAWSIGIAGNTGELFF
TRBJ2-2,-,-,TRBV15,TGTGCCACCAGCACACAGGATATGGAAACCGGGGAGCTGTTTTTT,CATSTQDMETGELFF
TRBJ2-7,-,-,TRBV5-4,TGTGCCAGCAGTTCTTGGGGCAGTTGGGCCGCCTACGAGCAGTACTTC,CASSSWGSWAAYEQYF
TRBJ2-1,-,-,TRBV18,TGTGCCAGCTCACCACTCCGAGGGGATGAGCAGTTCTTC,CASSPLRGDEQFF
TRBJ2-7,-,-,TRBV6-1,TGTGCCAGCAGTGAACCAGTGGACAGCTCCTACGAGCAGTACTTC,CASSEPVDSSYEQYF
TRBJ2-7,-,once,TRBV7-9,TGTGCCAGCAGCTCCGACCCCTACGAGCAGTACTTC,CASSSDPYEQYF
TRBJ2-1,-,-,TRBV28,TGTGCCAGCAGCCGAGACAGAAATCCCTACAATGAGCAGTTCTTC,CASSRDRNPYNEQFF
TRBJ2-7,-,-,TRBV14,TGTGCCAGCAGCCCGCTCGGTGGATCCTACGAGCAGTACTTC,CASSPLGGSYEQYF
TRBJ2-7,-,-,TRBV2,TGTGCCAGCAGTGAGCGCGGGCCGACCTACGAGCAGTACTTC,CASSERGPTYEQYF
TRBJ2-4,TRBD2,-,TRBV28,TGTGCCAGCAGTTTGCCGGGGACTAGCGGTTTAGCCAAAAACATTCAGTACTTC,CASSLPGTSGLAKNIQYF
TRBJ2-1,-,-,TRBV28,TGTGCCAGCAGGAGGGAGCCAGAGCAGTTCTTC,CASRREPEQFF
TRBJ2-7,-,-,TRBV28,TGTGCCAGCCGGGGACGAGGAGGGGCGAGCTCCTACGAGCAGTACTTC,CASRGRGGASSYEQYF
TRBJ2-7,-,once,TRBV7-7,TGTGCCAGCAGCTCCACTAGTCTGTACTTC,CASSSTSLYF
TRBJ2-1,-,-,TRBV7-7,TGTGCCAGCAGTTCGGACTCGAGCTCCTACAATGAGCAGTTCTTC,CASSSDSSSYNEQFF
TRBJ2-3,-,-,TRBV11-2,TGTGCCAGCAGCTTAGATTCGCCAGGCACAGATACGCAGTATTTT,CASSLDSPGTDTQYF
TRBJ1-5,-,-,TRBV21-1,TGTGCCAGCAGCAAAGAGGCCTTCGGGAACAATCAGCCCCAGCATTTT,CASSKEAFGNNQPQHF
TRBJ2-3,-,once,TRBV27,TGTGCCAGCAGTTTTCTTCCGTCAGAGCCTAGCACAGATACGCAGTATTTT,CASSFLPSEPSTDTQYF
TRBJ1-1,-,-,TRBV30,TGTGCTTGGAGTGTAGGGGGGGGCACTGAAGCTTTCTTT,CAWSVGGGTEAFF
TRBJ2-6,-,-,TRBV28,TGTGCCAGCAGTTTGACATCTGGGGCCAACGTCCTGACTTTC,CASSLTSGANVLTF
TRBJ2-3,-,-,TRBV7-9,TGTGCCAGCAGCTTAGACCCAGGTCTAGATACGCAGTATTTT,CASSLDPGLDTQYF
TRBJ2-1,TRBD1,-,TRBV27,TGTGCCAGCAAAATAGGACAGGGAACTTACAATGAGCAGTTCTTC,CASKIGQGTYNEQFF
TRBJ1-3,-,-,TRBV7-6,TGTGCCAGCAGTCGTGGGACCGCGCCTGGAAACACCATATATTTT,CASSRGTAPGNTIYF
TRBJ2-3,-,-,TRBV6-1,TGTGCCAGTACTTCGAGCGCGGGTCACACAGATACGCAGTATTTT,CASTSSAGHTDTQYF
TRBJ1-5,-,few,TRBV30,TGTGCCTGGAGTCGGACAGACAATCAGCCCCAGCATTTT,CAWSRTDNQPQHF
TRBJ1-5,-,-,TRBV28,TGTGCCAGCAGAAAAGACCGAAGCAATCAGCCCCAGCATTTT,CASRKDRSNQPQHF
TRBJ2-3,-,-,TRBV11-2,TGTGCCAGCAGCTTAGGTGGCAGCTTCTATTCCACAGATACGCAGTATTTT,CASSLGGSFYSTDTQYF
TRBJ2-7,-,-,TRBV11-2,TGTGCCAGCAGCTTCGGTGCGGGCCCCTACGAGCAGTACTTC,CASSFGAGPYEQYF
TRBJ1-2,TRBD1,-,TRBV27,TGTGCCAGCAGTCCCCGGGACAGGGGTGACTACACCTTC,CASSPRDRGDYTF
TRBJ1-4,-,-,TRBV19,TGTGCCAGTAGTTCTGAGATTCGCAGGGAAGAAAAACTGTTTTTT,CASSSEIRREEKLFF
TRBJ2-4,-,-,TRBV2,TGTGCCAGCAGCGAAGGACTCGCCAGGGCCCTAGCCAAAAACATTCAGTACTTC,CASSEGLARALAKNIQYF
TRBJ2-7,TRBD1,-,TRBV4-1,TGCGCCAGCAGCCAAGTCTTGGCAGGGGGCTACGAGCAGTACTTC,CASSQVLAGGYEQYF
TRBJ2-3,-,-,TRBV29-1,TGCAGCGCAGGAACCTTCAACGTGAAGGCCCCAGATACGCAGTATTTT,CSAGTFNVKAPDTQYF
TRBJ1-1,TRBD1,-,TRBV2,TGTGCCAGCAGCAAGACAGGGGTGTCGACAGGGTGGAACACTGAAGCTTTCTTT,CASSKTGVSTGWNTEAFF
TRBJ2-3,-,-,TRBV27,TGTGCCAGCAGTTTTGGAGGTCCGGATACGCAGTATTTT,CASSFGGPDTQYF
TRBJ2-7,TRBD1,-,TRBV4-1,TGCGCCAGCAGCCAGGCCGGACAGGGGGCAGCCTACGAGCAGTACTTC,CASSQAGQGAAYEQYF
TRBJ2-1,-,-,TRBV27,TGTGCCAGCAATTCCCTCCGCGCTTACAATGAGCAGTTCTTC,CASNSLRAYNEQFF
TRBJ2-4,TRBD2,-,TRBV27,TGTGCCAGCAGTTCGGACCTTGGGAGGGACATTCAGTACTTC,CASSSDLGRDIQYF
TRBJ2-1,-,-,TRBV7-9,TGTGCCACTAGACGGTGGGATGAGCAGTTCTTC,CATRRWDEQFF
TRBJ1-1,TRBD1,-,TRBV7-9,TGTGCCAGCAGCCGGACCGACAGGGGGGGAACGATGGGAGCTTTCTTT,CASSRTDRGGTMGAFF